This is a list of T cell receptor beta chains from one sample in a study of T cell changes during pregnancy in multiple sclerosis. Only in-frame clones appear in the TCRdb table, and some are missing; sequencing was by immunoSEQ multiplex PCR. The data show 50,000 to 60,000 clones, with over 75% seen just once and around 2.1% held by the top ten. The input for sequencing was peripheral blood, taken in the first trimester of pregnancy. The source of these receptors is a female donor in good health, enrolled as a control in a pregnancy study. The CDR3 runs from the conserved cysteine through the conserved F or W. D genes are given only for firm matches. A clone size is listed for some rows: how often the clone was seen (once, few, many), or a class if it is expanded.

j_call: TRBJ1-2; v_call: TRBV19; d_call: -; clone_size: -; cdr3_aa: CASTKYGVGYGYTF; cdr3_nt: TGTGCCAGTACTAAATACGGAGTCGGCTATGGCTACACCTTC
j_call: TRBJ2-7; v_call: TRBV28; d_call: -; clone_size: -; cdr3_aa: CASSLFPGSEQYF; cdr3_nt: TGTGCCAGCAGTTTATTTCCGGGATCCGAGCAGTACTTC
j_call: TRBJ1-2; v_call: TRBV7-6; d_call: -; clone_size: -; cdr3_aa: CASSLDAGGYGYTF; cdr3_nt: TGTGCCAGCAGCTTAGACGCCGGCGGGTATGGCTACACCTTC
j_call: TRBJ2-3; v_call: TRBV11-3; d_call: -; clone_size: -; cdr3_aa: CASSLGRGFLDTQYF; cdr3_nt: TGTGCCAGCAGCTTAGGCCGGGGATTTTTAGATACGCAGTATTTT
j_call: TRBJ2-1; v_call: TRBV6-1; d_call: -; clone_size: once; cdr3_aa: CAGGLLNNEQFF; cdr3_nt: TGTGCCGGGGGACTTTTGAACAATGAGCAGTTCTTC
j_call: TRBJ1-1; v_call: TRBV12-5; d_call: TRBD1; clone_size: -; cdr3_aa: CASRGRVNTEAFF; cdr3_nt: TGTGCTTCCAGGGGGCGGGTGAACACTGAAGCTTTCTTT
j_call: TRBJ2-3; v_call: TRBV29-1; d_call: -; clone_size: -; cdr3_aa: CSVVVGGSTDTQYF; cdr3_nt: TGCAGCGTTGTAGTAGGGGGTAGCACAGATACGCAGTATTTT
j_call: TRBJ1-4; v_call: TRBV19; d_call: -; clone_size: -; cdr3_aa: CASIPSDGGNEKLFF; cdr3_nt: TGTGCCAGTATACCTTCCGACGGAGGGAATGAAAAACTGTTTTTT
j_call: TRBJ2-1; v_call: TRBV18; d_call: TRBD2; clone_size: once; cdr3_aa: CASSPPGLAGGGSYNEQFF; cdr3_nt: TGTGCCAGCTCACCCCCGGGACTAGCGGGAGGGGGCTCCTACAATGAGCAGTTCTTC
j_call: TRBJ1-5; v_call: TRBV6-6; d_call: -; clone_size: -; cdr3_aa: CASSFDSTQPQHF; cdr3_nt: TGTGCCAGCAGTTTCGACAGTACGCAGCCCCAGCATTTT
j_call: TRBJ1-5; v_call: TRBV6-1; d_call: -; clone_size: -; cdr3_aa: CASSGQENQPQHF; cdr3_nt: TGTGCCAGCAGTGGACAGGAAAATCAGCCCCAGCATTTT
j_call: TRBJ2-2; v_call: TRBV5-1; d_call: -; clone_size: -; cdr3_aa: CASTDTGELFF; cdr3_nt: TGCGCCAGCACTGACACCGGGGAGCTGTTTTTT
j_call: TRBJ1-2; v_call: TRBV6-6; d_call: TRBD1; clone_size: -; cdr3_aa: CASSPTPGQGTYGYTF; cdr3_nt: TGTGCCAGCAGTCCTACCCCGGGACAGGGGACCTATGGCTACACCTTC
j_call: TRBJ2-5; v_call: TRBV27; d_call: TRBD2; clone_size: -; cdr3_aa: CASSMGLAGGWETQYF; cdr3_nt: TGTGCCAGCAGTATGGGACTAGCGGGAGGCTGGGAGACCCAGTACTTC
j_call: TRBJ1-5; v_call: TRBV28; d_call: -; clone_size: -; cdr3_aa: CASTLRGGDQPQHF; cdr3_nt: TGTGCCAGCACCTTAAGAGGAGGTGATCAGCCCCAGCATTTT
j_call: TRBJ2-2; v_call: TRBV14; d_call: -; clone_size: -; cdr3_aa: CASSQDFTGELFF; cdr3_nt: TGTGCCAGCAGCCAAGACTTCACCGGGGAGCTGTTTTTT
j_call: TRBJ2-7; v_call: TRBV30; d_call: -; clone_size: -; cdr3_aa: CAWSVSLYEQYF; cdr3_nt: TGTGCCTGGAGCGTGTCGCTATACGAGCAGTACTTC
j_call: TRBJ1-3; v_call: TRBV1; d_call: -; clone_size: -; cdr3_aa: CTSSRLKGTGGAIGVDTIYF; cdr3_nt: TGCACCAGCAGCCGCCTAAAGGGGACAGGGGGAGCAATTGGGGTCGACACCATATATTTT
j_call: TRBJ1-5; v_call: TRBV6-1; d_call: -; clone_size: -; cdr3_aa: CASSEVGFLGFINQPQHF; cdr3_nt: TGTGCCAGCAGTGAAGTAGGTTTTCTAGGCTTTATCAATCAGCCCCAGCATTTT
j_call: TRBJ2-1; v_call: TRBV5-5; d_call: -; clone_size: -; cdr3_aa: CASSFRGTSSYNEQFF; cdr3_nt: TGTGCCAGCAGCTTTAGGGGCACTTCCTCCTACAATGAGCAGTTCTTC
j_call: TRBJ2-1; v_call: TRBV29-1; d_call: -; clone_size: -; cdr3_aa: CSVDVLLGYEQFF; cdr3_nt: TGCAGCGTTGACGTCTTACTAGGATATGAGCAGTTCTTC
j_call: TRBJ2-1; v_call: TRBV5-1; d_call: TRBD2; clone_size: once; cdr3_aa: CASSSLAGGPNEQFF; cdr3_nt: TGCGCCAGCAGCTCACTAGCGGGGGGGCCCAATGAGCAGTTCTTC
j_call: TRBJ2-2; v_call: TRBV9; d_call: TRBD2; clone_size: -; cdr3_aa: CASSVAGGPSGELFF; cdr3_nt: TGTGCCAGCAGCGTAGCGGGAGGGCCTAGCGGGGAGCTGTTTTTT